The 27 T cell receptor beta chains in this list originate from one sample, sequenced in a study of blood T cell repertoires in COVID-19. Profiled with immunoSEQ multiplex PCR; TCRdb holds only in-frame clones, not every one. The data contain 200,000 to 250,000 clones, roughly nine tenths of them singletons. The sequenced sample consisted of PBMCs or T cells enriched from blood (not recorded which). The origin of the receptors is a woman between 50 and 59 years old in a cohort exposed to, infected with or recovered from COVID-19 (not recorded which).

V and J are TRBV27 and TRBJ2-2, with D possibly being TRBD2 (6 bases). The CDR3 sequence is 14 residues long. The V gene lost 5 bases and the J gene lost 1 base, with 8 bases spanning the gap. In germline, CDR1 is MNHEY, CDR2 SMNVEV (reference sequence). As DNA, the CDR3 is TGTGCCAGCAGTGGAGGGAGGAACACCGGGGAGCTGTTTTTT. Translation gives CASSGGRNTGELFF.

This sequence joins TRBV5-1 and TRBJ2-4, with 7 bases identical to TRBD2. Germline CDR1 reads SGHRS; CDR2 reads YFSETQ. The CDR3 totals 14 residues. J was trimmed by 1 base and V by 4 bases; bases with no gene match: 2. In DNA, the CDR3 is TGCGCCAGCAGCCCCGGGGGGGCCAAAAACATTCAGTACTTC. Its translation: CASSPGGAKNIQYF.

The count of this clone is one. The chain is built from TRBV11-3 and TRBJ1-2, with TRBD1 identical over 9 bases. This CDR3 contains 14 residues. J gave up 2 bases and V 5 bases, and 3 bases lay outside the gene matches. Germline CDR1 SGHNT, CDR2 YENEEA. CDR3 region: CASSHDRGNYGYTF. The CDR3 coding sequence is TGTGCCAGCAGCCACGACAGGGGGAACTATGGCTACACCTTC. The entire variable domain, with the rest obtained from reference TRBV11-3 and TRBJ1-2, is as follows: EAGVVQSPRYKIIEKKQPVAFWCNPISGHNTLYWYLQNLGQGPELLIRYENEEAVDDSQLPKDRFSAERLKGVDSTLKIQPAELGDSAVYLCASSHDRGNYGYTFGSGTRLTVV.

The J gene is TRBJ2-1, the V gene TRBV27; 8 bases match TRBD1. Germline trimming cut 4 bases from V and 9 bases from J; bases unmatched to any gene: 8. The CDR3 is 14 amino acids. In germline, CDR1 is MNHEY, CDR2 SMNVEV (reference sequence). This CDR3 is CASSSGGWGIEQFF. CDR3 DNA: TGTGCCAGCAGTTCAGGGGGCTGGGGTATTGAGCAGTTCTTC.

CDR3 coding DNA: TGCAGCGTCCTCGACAGGGGTGATCAGCCCCAGCATTTT. Translating it yields CSVLDRGDQPQHF. The rearrangement joins TRBV29-1 to TRBJ1-5, with TRBD1 matching over 8 bases. After removal of 6 bases from V and 5 bases from J, the junction contained 6 bases not matched to a gene. Germline loops: CDR1 SQVTM, CDR2 ANQGSEA. This CDR3 is 13 amino acids long.

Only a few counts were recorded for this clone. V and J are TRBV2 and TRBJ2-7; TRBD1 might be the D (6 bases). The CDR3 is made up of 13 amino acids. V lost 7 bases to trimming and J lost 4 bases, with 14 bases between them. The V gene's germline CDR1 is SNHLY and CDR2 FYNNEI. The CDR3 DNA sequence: TGTGCCAGCAATCCAGGGGCTACGTACGAGCAGTACTTC. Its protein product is CASNPGATYEQYF.

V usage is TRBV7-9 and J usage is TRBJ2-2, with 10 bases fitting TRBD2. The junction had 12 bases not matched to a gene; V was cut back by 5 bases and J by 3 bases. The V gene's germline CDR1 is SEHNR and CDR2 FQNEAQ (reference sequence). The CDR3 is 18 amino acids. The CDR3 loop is CASSPFSSGGGDTGELFF. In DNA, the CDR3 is TGTGCCAGCAGCCCCTTCTCTAGCGGGGGTGGTGACACCGGGGAGCTGTTTTTT.

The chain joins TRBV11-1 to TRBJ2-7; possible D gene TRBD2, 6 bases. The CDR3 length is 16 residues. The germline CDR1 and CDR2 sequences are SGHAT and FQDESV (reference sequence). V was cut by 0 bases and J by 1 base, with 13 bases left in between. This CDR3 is CASSLAGGLGSYEQYF. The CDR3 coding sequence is TGTGCCAGCAGCTTAGCAGGAGGGTTGGGGTCCTACGAGCAGTACTTC. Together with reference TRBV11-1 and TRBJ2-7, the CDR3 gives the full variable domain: EAEVAQSPRYKITEKSQAVAFWCDPISGHATLYWYRQILGQGPELLVQFQDESVVDDSQLPKDRFSAERLKGVDSTLKIQPAELGDSAMYLCASSLAGGLGSYEQYFGPGTRLTVT.

The CDR3 loop is CATSGRDYINEQFF. The CDR3 region has the DNA TGTGCCACCAGCGGCAGGGATTACATCAATGAGCAGTTCTTC. The chain combines TRBV15 with TRBJ2-1; perhaps TRBD1 as D (5 bases). This CDR3 is built from 14 residues. Germline V gene lookup returns CDR1 LNHNV and CDR2 YYDKDF (reference sequence). V dropped 5 bases and J dropped 6 bases, with 14 bases sitting between them.

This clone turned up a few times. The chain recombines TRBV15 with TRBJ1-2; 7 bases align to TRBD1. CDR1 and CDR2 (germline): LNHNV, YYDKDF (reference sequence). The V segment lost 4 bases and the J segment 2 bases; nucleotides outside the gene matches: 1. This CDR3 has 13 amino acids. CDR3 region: CATSKGANYGYTF. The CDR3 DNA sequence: TGTGCCACCAGCAAGGGGGCGAACTATGGCTACACCTTC. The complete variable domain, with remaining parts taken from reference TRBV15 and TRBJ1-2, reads DAMVIQNPRYQVTQFGKPVTLSCSQTLNHNVMYWYQQKSSQAPKLLFHYYDKDFNNEADTPDNFQSRRPNTSFCFLDIRSPGLGDTAMYLCATSKGANYGYTFGSGTRLTVV.

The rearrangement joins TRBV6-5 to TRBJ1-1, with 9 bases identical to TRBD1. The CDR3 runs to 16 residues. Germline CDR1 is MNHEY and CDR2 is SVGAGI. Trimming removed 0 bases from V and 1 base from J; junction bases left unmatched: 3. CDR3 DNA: TGTGCCAGCAGTTACTCGAGGACAGGGGCGAACACTGAAGCTTTCTTT. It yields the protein CASSYSRTGANTEAFF.

The CDR3 sequence: CASSPVPTGGQETQYF. The CDR3, as DNA: TGTGCCAGCTCACCGGTACCTACAGGGGGCCAAGAGACCCAGTACTTC. V usage is TRBV18 and J usage is TRBJ2-5; the match to TRBD1 covers 8 bases. This CDR3 spans 16 amino acids. The trim removed 3 bases at V and 1 base at J, leaving 7 bases unmatched. In germline, CDR1 is KGHSH, CDR2 LQKENI.

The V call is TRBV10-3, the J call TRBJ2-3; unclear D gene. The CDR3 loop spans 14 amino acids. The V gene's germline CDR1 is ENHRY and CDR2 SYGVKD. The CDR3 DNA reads TGTGGCACTCAGCCGCAGACTAGCACAGATACGCAGTATTTT. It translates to CGTQPQTSTDTQYF.

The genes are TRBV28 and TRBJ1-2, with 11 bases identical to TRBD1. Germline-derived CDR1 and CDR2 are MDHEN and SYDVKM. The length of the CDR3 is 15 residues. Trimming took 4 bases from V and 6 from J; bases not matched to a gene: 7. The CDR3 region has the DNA TGTGCCAGCAGTTCTCCCGGACAGGGGGCAAATGGCTACACCTTC. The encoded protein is CASSSPGQGANGYTF.

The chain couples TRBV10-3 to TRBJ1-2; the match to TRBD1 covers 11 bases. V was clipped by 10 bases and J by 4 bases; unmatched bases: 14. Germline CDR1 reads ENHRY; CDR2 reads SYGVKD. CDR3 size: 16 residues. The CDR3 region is CATEGKDRGRGYGYTF. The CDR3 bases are TGTGCCACCGAAGGGAAGGACAGGGGGCGCGGCTATGGCTACACCTTC.

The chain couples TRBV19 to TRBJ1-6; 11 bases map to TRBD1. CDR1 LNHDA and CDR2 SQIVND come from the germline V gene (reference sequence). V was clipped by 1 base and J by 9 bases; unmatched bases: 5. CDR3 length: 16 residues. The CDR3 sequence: CASSIGTGGAGSPLHF. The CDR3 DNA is TGTGCCAGTAGTATAGGGACAGGGGGCGCCGGTTCACCCCTCCACTTT.

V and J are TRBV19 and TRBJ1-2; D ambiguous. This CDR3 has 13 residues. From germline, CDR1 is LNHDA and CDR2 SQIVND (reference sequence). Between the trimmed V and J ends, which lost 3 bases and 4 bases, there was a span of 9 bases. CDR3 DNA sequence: TGTGCCAGTAGTATCGTACAGAGCTATGGCTACACCTTC. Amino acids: CASSIVQSYGYTF.

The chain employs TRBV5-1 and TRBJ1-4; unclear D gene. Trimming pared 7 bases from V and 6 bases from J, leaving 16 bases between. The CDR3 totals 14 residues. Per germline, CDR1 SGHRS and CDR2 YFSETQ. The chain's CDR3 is CASRPYGSHEKLFF. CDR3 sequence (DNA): TGCGCCAGCCGTCCCTATGGGAGCCATGAAAAACTGTTTTTT.

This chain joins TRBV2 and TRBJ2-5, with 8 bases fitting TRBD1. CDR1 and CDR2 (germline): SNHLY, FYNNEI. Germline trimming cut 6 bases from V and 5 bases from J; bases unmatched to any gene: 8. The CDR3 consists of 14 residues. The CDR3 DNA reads TGTGCCAGCAGAAACACAGGGGGTGCGGAGACCCAGTACTTC. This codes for CASRNTGGAETQYF. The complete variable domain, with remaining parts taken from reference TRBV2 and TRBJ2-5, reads EPEVTQTPSHQVTQMGQEVILRCVPISNHLYFYWYRQILGQKVEFLVSFYNNEISEKSEIFDDQFSVERPDGSNFTLKIRSTKLEDSAMYFCASRNTGGAETQYFGPGTRLLVL.

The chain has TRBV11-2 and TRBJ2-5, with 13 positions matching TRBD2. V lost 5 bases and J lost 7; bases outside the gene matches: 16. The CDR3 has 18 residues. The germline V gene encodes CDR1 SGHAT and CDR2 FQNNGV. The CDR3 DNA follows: TGTGCCAGCAGCCCCACCCGTCGGACTAGCGGGGGAAGGGGGACCCAGTACTTC. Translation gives CASSPTRRTSGGRGTQYF.

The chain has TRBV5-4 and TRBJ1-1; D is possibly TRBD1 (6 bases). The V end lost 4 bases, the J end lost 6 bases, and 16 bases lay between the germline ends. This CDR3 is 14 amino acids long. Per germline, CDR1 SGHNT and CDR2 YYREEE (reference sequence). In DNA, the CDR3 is TGTGCCAGCAGCCCCTCCGTAGGGGGTGCTGAAGCTTTCTTT. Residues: CASSPSVGGAEAFF.

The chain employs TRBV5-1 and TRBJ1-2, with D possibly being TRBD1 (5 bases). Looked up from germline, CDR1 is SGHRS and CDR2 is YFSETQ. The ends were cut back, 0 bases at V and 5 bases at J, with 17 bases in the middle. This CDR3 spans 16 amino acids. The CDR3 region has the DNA TGCGCCAGCAGCTTGGGGGGCAGGAGGGGCTCTTATGGCTACACCTTC. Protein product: CASSLGGRRGSYGYTF. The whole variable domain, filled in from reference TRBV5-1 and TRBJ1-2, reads KAGVTQTPRYLIKTRGQQVTLSCSPISGHRSVSWYQQTPGQGLQFLFEYFSETQRNKGNFPGRFSGRQFSNSRSEMNVSTLELGDSALYLCASSLGGRRGSYGYTFGSGTRLTVV.

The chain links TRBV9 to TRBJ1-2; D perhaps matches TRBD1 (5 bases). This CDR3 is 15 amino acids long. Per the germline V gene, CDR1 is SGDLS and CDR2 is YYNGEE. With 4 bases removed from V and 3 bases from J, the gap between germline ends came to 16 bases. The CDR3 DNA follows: TGTGCCAGCAGCCTAACCGGGGGGGGAGACTATGGCTACACCTTC. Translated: CASSLTGGGDYGYTF. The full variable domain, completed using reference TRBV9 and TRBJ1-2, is DSGVTQTPKHLITATGQRVTLRCSPRSGDLSVYWYQQSLDQGLQFLIQYYNGEERAKGNILERFSAQQFPDLHSELNLSSLELGDSALYFCASSLTGGGDYGYTFGSGTRLTVV.

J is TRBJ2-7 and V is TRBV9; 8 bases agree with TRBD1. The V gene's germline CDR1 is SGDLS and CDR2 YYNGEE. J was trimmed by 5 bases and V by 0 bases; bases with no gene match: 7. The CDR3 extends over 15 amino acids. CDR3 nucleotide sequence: TGTGCCAGCAGCGTAGAGGGCAGGGGGCCCAACGAGCAGTACTTC. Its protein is CASSVEGRGPNEQYF.

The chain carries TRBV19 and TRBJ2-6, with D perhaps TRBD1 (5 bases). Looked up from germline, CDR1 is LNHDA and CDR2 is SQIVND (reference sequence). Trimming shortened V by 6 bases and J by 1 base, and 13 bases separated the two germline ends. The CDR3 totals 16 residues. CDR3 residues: CASSPGAGSGANVLTF. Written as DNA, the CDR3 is TGTGCCAGTAGCCCCGGAGCAGGGTCTGGGGCCAACGTCCTGACTTTC.

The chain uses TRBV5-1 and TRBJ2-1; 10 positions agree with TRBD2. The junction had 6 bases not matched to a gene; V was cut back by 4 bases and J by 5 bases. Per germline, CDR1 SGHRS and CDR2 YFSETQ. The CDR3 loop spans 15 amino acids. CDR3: CASSISGGVNNEQFF. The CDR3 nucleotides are TGCGCCAGCAGCATAAGCGGGGGGGTGAACAATGAGCAGTTCTTC.

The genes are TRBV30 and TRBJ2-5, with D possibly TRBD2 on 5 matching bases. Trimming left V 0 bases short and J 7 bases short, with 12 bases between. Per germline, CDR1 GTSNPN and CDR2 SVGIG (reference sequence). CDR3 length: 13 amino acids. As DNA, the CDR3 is TGTGCCTGGAGTGTACTGGCAGAGGGGACCCAGTACTTC. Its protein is CAWSVLAEGTQYF.